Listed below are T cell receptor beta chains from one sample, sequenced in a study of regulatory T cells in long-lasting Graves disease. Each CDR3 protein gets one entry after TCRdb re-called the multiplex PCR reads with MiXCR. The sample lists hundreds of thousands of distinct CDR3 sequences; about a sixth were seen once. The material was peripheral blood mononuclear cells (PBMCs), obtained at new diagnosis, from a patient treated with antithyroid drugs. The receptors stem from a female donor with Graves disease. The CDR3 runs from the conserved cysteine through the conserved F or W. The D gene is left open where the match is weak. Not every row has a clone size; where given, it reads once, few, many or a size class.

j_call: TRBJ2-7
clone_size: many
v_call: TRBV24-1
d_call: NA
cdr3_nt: TGTGCCACCAGTGATCCAGGGAAGTCCTACGAGCAGTACTTC
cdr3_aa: CATSDPGKSYEQYF

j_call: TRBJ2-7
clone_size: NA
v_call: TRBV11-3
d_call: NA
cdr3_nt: TGTGCCAGCACGAGCGGTACCTCCTACGAGCAGTACTTC
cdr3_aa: CASTSGTSYEQYF

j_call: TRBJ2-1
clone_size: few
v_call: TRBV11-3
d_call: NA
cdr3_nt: TGTGCCAGCAGCTCAGCGGCAGGGCTAAACAATGAGCAGTTCTTC
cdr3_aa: CASSSAAGLNNEQFF

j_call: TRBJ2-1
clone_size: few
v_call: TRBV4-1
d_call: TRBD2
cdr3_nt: TGCGCCAGCAGCCAAATAGCGGGTGAGCAGTTCTTC
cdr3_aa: CASSQIAGEQFF

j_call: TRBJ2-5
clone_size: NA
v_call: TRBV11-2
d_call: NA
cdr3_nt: TGTGCCAGCAGCCCATCCTCGGGGGAGACCCAGTACTTC
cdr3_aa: CASSPSSGETQYF

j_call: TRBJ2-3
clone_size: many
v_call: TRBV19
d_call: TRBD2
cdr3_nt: TGTGCCATTCAGACTAGCGGAGATACGCAGTATTTT
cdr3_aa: CAIQTSGDTQYF

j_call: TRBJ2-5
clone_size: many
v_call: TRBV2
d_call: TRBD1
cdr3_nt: TGTGCCAGCAGGAGAACAGGGGGCCAAGAGACCCAGTACTTC
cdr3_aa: CASRRTGGQETQYF

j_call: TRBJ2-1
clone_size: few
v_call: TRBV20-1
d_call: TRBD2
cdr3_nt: TGCAGTGCGGCGGGACTAGCGGCCAATGAGCAGTTCTTC
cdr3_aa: CSAAGLAANEQFF

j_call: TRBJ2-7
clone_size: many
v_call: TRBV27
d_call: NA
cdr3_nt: TGTGCCAGCAGTCCAGGGTCCGGGTTACCTCTTTACGAGCAGTACTTC
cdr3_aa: CASSPGSGLPLYEQYF

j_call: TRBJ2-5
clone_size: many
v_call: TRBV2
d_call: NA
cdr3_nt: TGTGCCAGCTACCCCGGACAGCAAGAGACCCAGTACTTC
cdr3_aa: CASYPGQQETQYF

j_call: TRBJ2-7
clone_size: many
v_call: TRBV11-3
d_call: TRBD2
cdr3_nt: TGTGCCAGCAGCCCCCCGGGACTAGCGGGAGACGAGCAGTACTTC
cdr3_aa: CASSPPGLAGDEQYF

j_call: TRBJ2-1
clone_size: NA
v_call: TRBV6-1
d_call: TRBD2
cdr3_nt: TGTGCCAGCACGGCTAGCGGGAATGAGCAGTTCTTC
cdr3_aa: CASTASGNEQFF

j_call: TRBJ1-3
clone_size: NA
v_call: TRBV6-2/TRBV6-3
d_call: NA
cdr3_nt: TGTGCCAGCAGCCGACAGACCGCCTCTGGAAACACCATAGATTTT
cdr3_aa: CASSRQTASGNTIDF

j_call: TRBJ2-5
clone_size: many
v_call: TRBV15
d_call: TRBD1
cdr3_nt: TGTGCCACCAGCAGGCGACAGGGCGAAGAGACCCAGTACTTC
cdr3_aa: CATSRRQGEETQYF

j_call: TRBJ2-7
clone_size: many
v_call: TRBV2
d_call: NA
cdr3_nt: TGTGCCAGCAGTCCTGAGCAGGGATGGGTCGAGCAGTACTTC
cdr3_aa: CASSPEQGWVEQYF

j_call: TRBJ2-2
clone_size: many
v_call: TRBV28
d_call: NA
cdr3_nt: TGTGCCAGCAGCGTAGTAGCGAACACCGGGGAGCTGTTTTTT
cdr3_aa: CASSVVANTGELFF

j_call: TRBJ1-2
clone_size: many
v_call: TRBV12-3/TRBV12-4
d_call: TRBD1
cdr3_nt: TGTGCCAGCAGTTTAAGGGGGCGCCCCGATGGCTACACCTTC
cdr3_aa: CASSLRGRPDGYTF

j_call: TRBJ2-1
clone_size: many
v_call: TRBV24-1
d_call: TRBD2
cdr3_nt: TGTGCCACCGGACTAGCGGGAGGGAATGAGCAGTTCTTC
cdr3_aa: CATGLAGGNEQFF

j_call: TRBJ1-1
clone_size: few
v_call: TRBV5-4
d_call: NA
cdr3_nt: TGTGCCAGCAGCTTGGGGGGTTACCCGCTGGACACTGAAGCTTTCTTT
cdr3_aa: CASSLGGYPLDTEAFF